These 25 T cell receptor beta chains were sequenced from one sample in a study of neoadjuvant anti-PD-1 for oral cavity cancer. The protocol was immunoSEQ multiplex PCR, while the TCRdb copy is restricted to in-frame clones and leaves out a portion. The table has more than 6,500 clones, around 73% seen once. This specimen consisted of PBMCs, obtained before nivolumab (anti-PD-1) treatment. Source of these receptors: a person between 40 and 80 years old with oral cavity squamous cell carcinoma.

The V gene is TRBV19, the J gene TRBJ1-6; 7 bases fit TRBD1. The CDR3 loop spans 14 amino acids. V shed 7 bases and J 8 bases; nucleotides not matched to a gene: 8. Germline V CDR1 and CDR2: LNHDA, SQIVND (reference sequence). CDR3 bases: TGTGCCAGTAAACGGGACAGTACCTATTCACCCCTCCACTTT. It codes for CASKRDSTYSPLHF.

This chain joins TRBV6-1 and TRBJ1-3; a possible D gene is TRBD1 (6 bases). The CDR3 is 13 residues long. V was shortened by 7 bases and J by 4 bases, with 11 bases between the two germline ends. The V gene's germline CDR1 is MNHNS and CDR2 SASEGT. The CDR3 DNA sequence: TGTGCCAGCACTACAGGGTTCGGAAACACCATATATTTT. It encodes CASTTGFGNTIYF.

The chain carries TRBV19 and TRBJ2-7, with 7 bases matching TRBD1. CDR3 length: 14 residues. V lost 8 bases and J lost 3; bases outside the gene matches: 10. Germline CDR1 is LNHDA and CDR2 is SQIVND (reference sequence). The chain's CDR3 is CASSGTAYNYEQYF. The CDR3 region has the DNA TGTGCCAGTTCCGGGACAGCCTACAACTACGAGCAGTACTTC.

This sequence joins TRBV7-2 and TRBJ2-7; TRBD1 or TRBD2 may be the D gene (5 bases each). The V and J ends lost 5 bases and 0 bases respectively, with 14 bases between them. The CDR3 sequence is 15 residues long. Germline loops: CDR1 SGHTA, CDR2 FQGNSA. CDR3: CASSASWGSSYEQYF. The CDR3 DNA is TGTGCCAGCAGCGCCAGCTGGGGGAGCTCCTACGAGCAGTACTTC. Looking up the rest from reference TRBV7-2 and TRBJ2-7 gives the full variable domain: GAGVSQSPSNKVTEKGKDVELRCDPISGHTALYWYRQSLGQGLEFLIYFQGNSAPDKSGLPSDRFSAERTGGSVSTLTIQRTQQEDSAVYLCASSASWGSSYEQYFGPGTRLTVT.

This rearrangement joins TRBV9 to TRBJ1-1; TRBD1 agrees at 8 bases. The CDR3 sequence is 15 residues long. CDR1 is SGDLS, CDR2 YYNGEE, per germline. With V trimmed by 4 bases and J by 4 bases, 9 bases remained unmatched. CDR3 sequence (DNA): TGTGCCAGCAGCTCCCGACAGGGGACTGGCACTGAAGCTTTCTTT. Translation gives CASSSRQGTGTEAFF.

CDR3 nucleotide sequence: TGTGCCAGCAGTTACCAAAGGACAGGGGGGAACTATGGCTACACCTTC. It is translated as CASSYQRTGGNYGYTF. The chain carries TRBV6-5 and TRBJ1-2; 10 bases match TRBD1. The V and J ends lost 2 bases and 2 bases, in that order; junction bases with no gene match: 5. The CDR3 extends over 16 amino acids. Germline V lookup: CDR1 MNHEY, CDR2 SVGAGI.

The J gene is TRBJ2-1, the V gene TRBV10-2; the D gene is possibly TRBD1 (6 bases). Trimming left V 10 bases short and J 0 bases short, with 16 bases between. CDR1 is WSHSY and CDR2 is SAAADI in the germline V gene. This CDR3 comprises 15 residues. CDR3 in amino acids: CAILQGLSSYNEQFF. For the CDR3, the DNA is TGCGCCATACTCCAGGGGCTTTCCTCCTACAATGAGCAGTTCTTC.

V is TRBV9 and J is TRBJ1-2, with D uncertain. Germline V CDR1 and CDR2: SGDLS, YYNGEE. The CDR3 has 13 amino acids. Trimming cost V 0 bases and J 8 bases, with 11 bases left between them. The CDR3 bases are TGTGCCAGCAGCGTAGACCCGGATCACGGCTACACCTTC. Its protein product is CASSVDPDHGYTF.

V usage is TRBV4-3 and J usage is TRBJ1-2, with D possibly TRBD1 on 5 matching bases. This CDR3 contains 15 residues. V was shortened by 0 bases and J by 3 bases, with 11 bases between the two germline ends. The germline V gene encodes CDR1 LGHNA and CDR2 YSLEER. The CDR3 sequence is CASSQDGTGDYGYTF. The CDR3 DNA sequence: TGCGCCAGCAGCCAAGATGGCACGGGGGACTATGGCTACACCTTC.

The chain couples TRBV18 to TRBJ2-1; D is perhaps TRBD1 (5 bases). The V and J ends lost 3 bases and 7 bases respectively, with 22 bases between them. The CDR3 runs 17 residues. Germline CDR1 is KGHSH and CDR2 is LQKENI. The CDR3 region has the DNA TGTGCCAGCTCACCGGAATACGGACATCAACTCGGGAATGAGCAGTTCTTC. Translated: CASSPEYGHQLGNEQFF.

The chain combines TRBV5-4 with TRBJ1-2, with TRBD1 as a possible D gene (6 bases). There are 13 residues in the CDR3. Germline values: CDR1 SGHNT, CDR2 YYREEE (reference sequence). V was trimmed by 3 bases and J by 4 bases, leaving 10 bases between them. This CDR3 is CASSSTGTYGYTF. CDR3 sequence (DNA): TGTGCCAGCAGCTCGACAGGAACCTATGGCTACACCTTC.

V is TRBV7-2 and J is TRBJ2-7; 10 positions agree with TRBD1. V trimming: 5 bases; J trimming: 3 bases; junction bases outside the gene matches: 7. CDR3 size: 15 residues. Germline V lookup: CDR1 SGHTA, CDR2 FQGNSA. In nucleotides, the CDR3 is TGTGCCAGCAGCCCGCGACAGGGGGCGATCTACGAGCAGTACTTC. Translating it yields CASSPRQGAIYEQYF.

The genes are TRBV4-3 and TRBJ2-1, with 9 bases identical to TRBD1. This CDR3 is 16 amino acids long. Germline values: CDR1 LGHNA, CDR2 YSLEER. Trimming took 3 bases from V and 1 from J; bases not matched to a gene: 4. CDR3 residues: CASSQEGQGSYNEQFF. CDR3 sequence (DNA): TGCGCCAGCAGCCAGGAGGGACAGGGTTCCTACAATGAGCAGTTCTTC.

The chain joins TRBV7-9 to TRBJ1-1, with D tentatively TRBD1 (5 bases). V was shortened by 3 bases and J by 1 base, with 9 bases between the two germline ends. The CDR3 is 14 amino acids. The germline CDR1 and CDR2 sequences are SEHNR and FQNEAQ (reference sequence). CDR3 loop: CASSFSQGNTEAFF. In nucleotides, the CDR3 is TGTGCCAGCAGCTTTTCCCAGGGGAACACTGAAGCTTTCTTT.

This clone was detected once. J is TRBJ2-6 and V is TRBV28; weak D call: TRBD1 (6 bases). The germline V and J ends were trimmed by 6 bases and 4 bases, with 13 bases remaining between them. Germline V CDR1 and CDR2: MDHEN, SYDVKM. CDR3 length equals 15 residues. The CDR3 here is CASRVTGSGANVLTF. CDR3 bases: TGTGCCAGCAGGGTCACAGGGAGCGGGGCCAACGTCCTGACTTTC.

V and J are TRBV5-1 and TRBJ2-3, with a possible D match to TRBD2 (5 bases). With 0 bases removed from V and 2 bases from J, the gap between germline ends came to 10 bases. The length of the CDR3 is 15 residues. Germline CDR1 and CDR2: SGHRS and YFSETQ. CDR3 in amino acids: CASSLVRGITDTQYF. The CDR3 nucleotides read TGCGCCAGCAGCTTGGTTAGAGGGATCACAGATACGCAGTATTTT.

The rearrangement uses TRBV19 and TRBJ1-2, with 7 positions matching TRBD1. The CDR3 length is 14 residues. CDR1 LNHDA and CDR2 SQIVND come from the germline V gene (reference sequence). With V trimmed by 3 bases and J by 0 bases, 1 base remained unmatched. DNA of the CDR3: TGTGCCAGTAGTATCACAGGGGCTAACTATGGCTACACCTTC. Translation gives CASSITGANYGYTF.

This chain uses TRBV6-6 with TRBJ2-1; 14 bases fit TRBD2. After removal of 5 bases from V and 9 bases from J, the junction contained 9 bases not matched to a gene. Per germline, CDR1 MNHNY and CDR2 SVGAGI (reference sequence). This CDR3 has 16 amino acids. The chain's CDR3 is CASSPPGLAGGSEQFF. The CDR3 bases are TGTGCCAGCAGTCCCCCCGGACTAGCGGGGGGAAGTGAGCAGTTCTTC.

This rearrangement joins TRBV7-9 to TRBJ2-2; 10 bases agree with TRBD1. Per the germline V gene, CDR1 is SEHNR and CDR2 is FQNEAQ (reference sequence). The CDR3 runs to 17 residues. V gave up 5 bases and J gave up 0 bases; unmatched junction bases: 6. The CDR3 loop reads CASSPDRGGPNTGELFF. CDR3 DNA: TGTGCCAGCAGCCCGGACAGGGGGGGTCCGAACACCGGGGAGCTGTTTTTT.

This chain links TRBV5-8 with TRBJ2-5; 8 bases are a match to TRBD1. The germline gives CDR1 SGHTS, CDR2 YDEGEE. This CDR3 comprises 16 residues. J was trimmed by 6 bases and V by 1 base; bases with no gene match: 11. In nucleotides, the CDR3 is TGTGCCAGCAGCTTGTACCAGGGGGCCCGGGGAAAGACCCAGTACTTC. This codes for CASSLYQGARGKTQYF.

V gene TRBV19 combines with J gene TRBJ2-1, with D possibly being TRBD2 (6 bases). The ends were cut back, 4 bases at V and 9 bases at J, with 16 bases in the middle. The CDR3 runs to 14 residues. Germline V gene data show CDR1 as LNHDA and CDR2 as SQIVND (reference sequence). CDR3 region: CASSRYHIGGEQFF. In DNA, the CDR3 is TGTGCCAGTAGTAGGTACCACATCGGGGGTGAGCAGTTCTTC.

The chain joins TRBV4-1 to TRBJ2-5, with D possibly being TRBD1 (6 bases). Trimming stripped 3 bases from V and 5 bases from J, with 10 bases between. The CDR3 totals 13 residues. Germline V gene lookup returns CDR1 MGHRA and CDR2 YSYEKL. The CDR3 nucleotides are TGCGCCAGCAGCCAGCTCGACAGGGAGACCCAGTACTTC. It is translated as CASSQLDRETQYF.

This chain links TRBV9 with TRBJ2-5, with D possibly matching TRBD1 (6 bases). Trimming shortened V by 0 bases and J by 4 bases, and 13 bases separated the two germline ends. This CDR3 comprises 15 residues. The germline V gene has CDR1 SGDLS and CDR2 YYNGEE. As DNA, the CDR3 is TGTGCCAGCAGCGTAGGGTCAGGGGTGGCAGAGACCCAGTACTTC. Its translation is CASSVGSGVAETQYF.

CDR3 residues: CASSEGREDQPQHF. The CDR3 region has the DNA TGCGCCAGCAGTGAGGGCAGGGAGGATCAGCCCCAGCATTTT. The V call is TRBV10-2, the J call TRBJ1-5, with D perhaps TRBD1 (5 bases). V was shortened by 2 bases and J by 5 bases, with 10 bases between the two germline ends. CDR1 is WSHSY, CDR2 SAAADI, per germline. The CDR3 covers 14 residues.

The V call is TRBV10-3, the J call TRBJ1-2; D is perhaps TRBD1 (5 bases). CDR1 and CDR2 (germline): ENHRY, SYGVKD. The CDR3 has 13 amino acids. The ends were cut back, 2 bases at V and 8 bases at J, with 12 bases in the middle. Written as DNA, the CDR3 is TGTGCCATCAGTGAGACGGGGCCGGGGGGCTACACCTTC. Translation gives CAISETGPGGYTF.